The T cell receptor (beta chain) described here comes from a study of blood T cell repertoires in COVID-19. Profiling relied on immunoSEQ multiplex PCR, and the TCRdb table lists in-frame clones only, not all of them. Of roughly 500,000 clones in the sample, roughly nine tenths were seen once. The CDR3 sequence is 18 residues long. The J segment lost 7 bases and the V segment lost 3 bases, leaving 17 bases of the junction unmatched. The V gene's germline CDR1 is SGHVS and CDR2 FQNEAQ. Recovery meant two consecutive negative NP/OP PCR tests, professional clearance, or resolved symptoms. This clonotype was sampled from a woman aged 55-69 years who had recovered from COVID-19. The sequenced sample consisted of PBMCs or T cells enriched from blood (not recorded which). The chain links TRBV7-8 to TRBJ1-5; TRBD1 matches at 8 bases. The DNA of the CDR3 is TGTGCCAGCAGCTTTTACGAGGCAGGGGGCTTTTACGGCCAGCCCCAGCATTTT. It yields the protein CASSFYEAGGFYGQPQHF.